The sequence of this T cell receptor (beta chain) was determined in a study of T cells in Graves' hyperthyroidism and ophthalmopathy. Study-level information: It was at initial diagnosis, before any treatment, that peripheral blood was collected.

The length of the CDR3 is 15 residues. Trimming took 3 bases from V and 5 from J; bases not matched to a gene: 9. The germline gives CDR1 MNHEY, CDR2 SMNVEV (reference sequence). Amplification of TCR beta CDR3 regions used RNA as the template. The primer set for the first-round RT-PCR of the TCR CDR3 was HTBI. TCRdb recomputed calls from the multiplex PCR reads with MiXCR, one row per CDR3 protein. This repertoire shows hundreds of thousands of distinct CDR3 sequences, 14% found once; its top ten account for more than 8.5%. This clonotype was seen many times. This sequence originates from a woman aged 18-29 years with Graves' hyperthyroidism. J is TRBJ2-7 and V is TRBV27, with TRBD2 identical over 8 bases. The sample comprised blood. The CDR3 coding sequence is TGTGCCAGCAGTTTTGGAGCGGGAGTTGCGAACGAGCAGTACTTC. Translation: CASSFGAGVANEQYF.